What follows is one T cell receptor beta chain and its context. Original handling: Reference gene primer amplification gave nucleated cell count estimates. Profiled with immunoSEQ multiplex PCR; TCRdb holds only in-frame clones, not every one. D and trimming were read from the DNA, whereas the V and J calls and clone size are those reported in that table. The sample shows some 100,000 clones, more than 85% of them seen only once. These data come from a study of blood T cell repertoires in COVID-19. The wider study: COVID-19 samples from acute and convalescent phases originated in the United States, Italy and Spain. PBMCs, B-cell-depleted T cells, or T cells provided the cDNA or gDNA that made up the material.

V gave up 4 bases and J gave up 1 base, with 5 bases separating them. Germline values: CDR1 SGHNT, CDR2 YYREEE (reference sequence). This CDR3 region has 13 residues. The chain couples TRBV5-4 to TRBJ2-2, with D unresolved. The material sequenced was peripheral blood. This clonotype originated in a human donor with acute or convalescent COVID-19. The donor label of this sample is uncertain. DNA of the CDR3: TGTGCCAGCAGCCCCGGGAACACCGGGGAGCTGTTTTTT. As protein: CASSPGNTGELFF. The full variable domain, its missing parts supplied by reference TRBV5-4 and TRBJ2-2, is ETGVTQSPTHLIKTRGQQVTLRCSSQSGHNTVSWYQQALGQGPQFIFQYYREEENGRGNFPPRFSGLQFPNYSSELNVNALELDDSALYLCASSPGNTGELFFGEGSRLTVL.